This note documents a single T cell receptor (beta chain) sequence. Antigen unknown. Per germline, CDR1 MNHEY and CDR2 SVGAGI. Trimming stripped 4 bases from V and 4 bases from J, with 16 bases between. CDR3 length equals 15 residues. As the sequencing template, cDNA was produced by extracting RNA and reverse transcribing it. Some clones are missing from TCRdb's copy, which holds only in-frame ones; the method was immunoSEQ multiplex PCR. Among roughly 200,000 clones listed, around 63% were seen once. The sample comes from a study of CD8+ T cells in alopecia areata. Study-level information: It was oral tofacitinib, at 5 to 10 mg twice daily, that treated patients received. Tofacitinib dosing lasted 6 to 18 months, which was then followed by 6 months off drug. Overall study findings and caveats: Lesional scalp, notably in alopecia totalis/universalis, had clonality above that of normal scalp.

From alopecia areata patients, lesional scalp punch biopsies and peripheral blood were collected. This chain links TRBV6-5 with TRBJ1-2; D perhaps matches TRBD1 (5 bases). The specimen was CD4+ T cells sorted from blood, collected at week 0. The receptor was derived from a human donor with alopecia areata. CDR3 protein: CASSSLSDSLYGYTF. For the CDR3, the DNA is TGTGCCAGCAGTTCCCTCTCCGACAGCCTCTATGGCTACACCTTC.